This entry features one TCR beta chain sequence. Its antigen is not identified. This PCR relied on a set of 60 Vbeta primers and 13 Jbeta primers. In the authors' workflow: In a later analysis, of some 80 million unique beta chains, roughly 10 million appeared in at least two donors. The table came from immunoSEQ multiplex PCR; TCRdb's copy has only in-frame clones and leaves some out. Clonal size and the V and J genes are those of that table, whereas D and trimming came from the DNA. This sample has about 120,000 clones, with about 80% found just once. The sample comes from a study of cytomegalovirus exposure and HLA in healthy donors. Whole-study findings and limits: With further analysis later on, most CMV-associated TCR beta chains appeared HLA-restricted. Analysis was performed later, and it showed HLA-associated TCR beta chains to be more clonally expanded than equally common others.

Trimming at V came to 0 bases and at J to 2 bases, leaving 9 bases not matched to a gene. Germline CDR1 and CDR2: LGHNA and YSLEER. The CDR3 covers 18 residues. The chain carries TRBV4-3 and TRBJ2-3, with 9 bases lining up with TRBD2. Sequenced material: PBMCs. The receptor was derived from a female donor in good health and CMV-seropositive. The CDR3 region is CASSQETRAGGNTDTQYF. The DNA of the CDR3 is TGCGCCAGCAGCCAAGAAACTAGAGCGGGGGGTAACACAGATACGCAGTATTTT.